Described below is a single T cell receptor beta chain sequence and its context. Its antigen is not identified. These data are taken from a study of T cell responses to AZD1222 COVID-19 vaccine. Study results and caveats: Clonal diversity may have been underestimated, and the donors were mostly white British, with more females than males. Repertoires in all cases were sampled only once the peak T cell response had passed.

Only in-frame clones appear in the TCRdb table, and some are missing; sequencing was by immunoSEQ multiplex PCR. The sample has 75,000 to 100,000 clones, around 90% seen once. The CDR3 extends over 16 amino acids. J was trimmed by 1 base and V by 2 bases; bases with no gene match: 5. Germline loops: CDR1 MNHEY, CDR2 SVGEGT. The input for sequencing was peripheral blood, taken on day 0 of AZD1222 vaccination. This TCR was recovered from an adult in good health. V is TRBV6-2 or TRBV6-3 and J is TRBJ2-1; 7 bases are a match to TRBD1. CDR3 DNA sequence: TGTGCCAGCAGTTACCCGGACAGGCTTTCCTACAATGAGCAGTTCTTC. This encodes CASSYPDRLSYNEQFF.